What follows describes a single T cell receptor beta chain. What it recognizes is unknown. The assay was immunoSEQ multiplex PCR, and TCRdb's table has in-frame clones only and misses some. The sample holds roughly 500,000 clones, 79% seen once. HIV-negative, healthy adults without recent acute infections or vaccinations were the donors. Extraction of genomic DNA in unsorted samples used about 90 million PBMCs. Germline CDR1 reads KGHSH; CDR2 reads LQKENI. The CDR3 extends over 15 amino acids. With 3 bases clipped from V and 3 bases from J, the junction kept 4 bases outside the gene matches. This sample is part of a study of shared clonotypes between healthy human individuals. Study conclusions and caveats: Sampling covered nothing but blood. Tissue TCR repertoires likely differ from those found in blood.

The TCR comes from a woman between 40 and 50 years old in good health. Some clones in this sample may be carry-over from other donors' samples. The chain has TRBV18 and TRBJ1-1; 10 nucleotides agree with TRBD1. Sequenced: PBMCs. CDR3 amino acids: CASSPGQGLDTEAFF. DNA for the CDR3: TGTGCCAGCTCACCGGGACAGGGGCTCGACACTGAAGCTTTCTTT. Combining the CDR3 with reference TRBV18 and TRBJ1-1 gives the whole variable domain NAGVMQNPRHLVRRRGQEARLRCSPMKGHSHVYWYRQLPEEGLKFMVYLQKENIIDESGMPKERFSAEFPKEGPSILRIQQVVRGDSAAYFCASSPGQGLDTEAFFGQGTRLTVV.